This T cell receptor (beta chain) was recovered during a study of OX40 agonist ivuxolimab in advanced cancers. Overall study context: Enrolled patients in dose escalation had cancers that were hepatocellular carcinoma, melanoma, renal cell or head and neck cancer.

Study results and limitations: Doses of 0.1 to 3.0 mg/kg were accompanied by clonal expansion of CD4+ and CD8+ blood T cells by week 6. Clonal expansion in partial responders at 0.1-3.0 mg/kg ranked among the lowest.

The ends were cut back, 2 bases at V and 6 bases at J, with 19 bases in the middle. CDR1 and CDR2 from the germline V gene are MNHEY and SVGAGI. The CDR3 is 16 amino acids. The assay was immunoSEQ multiplex PCR, and TCRdb's table has in-frame clones only and misses some. Of tens of thousands of clones detected, 80% to 90% appear once; the ten largest clones hold roughly 5.5%. This clone was picked up a small number of times. Antigen specificity is unknown. The chain is built from TRBV6-5 and TRBJ1-2; possibly TRBD1 for D (5 bases). Sequencing was performed on CD4+ or CD8+ T cells sorted from blood, taken in a trial of the OX40 agonist ivuxolimab. This TCR came from an adult with an advanced solid tumor such as melanoma, head and neck, liver or kidney cancer. The CDR3 DNA reads as TGTGCCAGCAGTTACCTTGCCGGGGCCGGCCGAGATGGCTACACCTTC. Protein sequence: CASSYLAGAGRDGYTF.